One sample yielded the 29 T cell receptor beta chains listed below, sequenced in a study of T cell changes during pregnancy in multiple sclerosis. Produced via immunoSEQ multiplex PCR; TCRdb's table is partial and in-frame only. The table lists tens of thousands of clones, approximately 90% of them singletons. The material sequenced was CD4+ T cells from peripheral blood mononuclear cells, taken before pregnancy. These receptors were obtained from a female donor with multiple sclerosis, enrolled in a pregnancy study.

The V and J genes are TRBV7-7 and TRBJ2-7, with D maybe TRBD1 (5 bases). The length of the CDR3 is 13 residues. Germline V gene data show CDR1 as SSHAT and CDR2 as FNYEAQ (reference sequence). Trimming cost V 3 bases and J 3 bases, with 9 bases left between them. DNA of the CDR3: TGTGCCAGCAGCTTGGGGCCGAGCTACGAGCAGTACTTC. The encoded protein is CASSLGPSYEQYF.

The CDR3 sequence is CASSQRIPRGDTQYF. CDR3 nucleotide sequence: TGTGCCAGCAGCCAACGGATACCCAGGGGAGATACGCAGTATTTT. The rearrangement joins TRBV14 to TRBJ2-3; a weak D match, TRBD1 (6 bases). Per the germline V gene, CDR1 is SGHDN and CDR2 is FVKESK. CDR3 length: 15 residues. V was pared by 2 bases and J by 5 bases, with 14 bases between. Together with reference TRBV14 and TRBJ2-3, the CDR3 gives the full variable domain: EAGVTQFPSHSVIEKGQTVTLRCDPISGHDNLYWYRRVMGKEIKFLLHFVKESKQDESGMPNNRFLAERTGGTYSTLKVQPAELEDSGVYFCASSQRIPRGDTQYFGPGTRLTVL.

The V gene is TRBV5-4, the J gene TRBJ1-1; 7 positions match TRBD1. CDR1 is SGHNT and CDR2 is YYREEE in the germline V gene (reference sequence). This CDR3 has 15 amino acids. Trimming cost V 4 bases and J 9 bases; bases outside gene matches: 15. The CDR3 region is CASSPPGQLEGKAFF. In DNA form, the CDR3 reads TGTGCCAGCAGCCCGCCGGGACAGCTCGAAGGAAAAGCTTTCTTT.

The chain employs TRBV5-4 and TRBJ1-3, with 9 nucleotides matching TRBD1. The CDR3 has 14 residues. The V gene's germline CDR1 is SGHNT and CDR2 YYREEE (reference sequence). Losses at the gene ends were 4 bases for V and 3 bases for J; bases not matched to a gene: 2. As DNA, the CDR3 is TGTGCCAGCAGCCGGGGACAGGGTGGAAACACCATATATTTT. This translates into CASSRGQGGNTIYF.

The CDR3 bases are TGTGCCAGCAGCTTAGTAGGGGGGGTTCGGGCCAATGAGCAGTTCTTC. Amino acids: CASSLVGGVRANEQFF. V usage is TRBV11-2 and J usage is TRBJ2-1; TRBD2 might be the D (7 bases). Looked up from germline, CDR1 is SGHAT and CDR2 is FQNNGV. The CDR3 covers 16 residues. Trimming stripped 1 base from V and 6 bases from J, with 16 bases between.

CDR3 in amino acids: CATSRDMVTRETQYF. The CDR3 DNA follows: TGTGCCACCAGCAGAGATATGGTCACGAGAGAGACCCAGTACTTC. The V gene is TRBV15, the J gene TRBJ2-5; D ambiguous. Looked up from germline, CDR1 is LNHNV and CDR2 is YYDKDF (reference sequence). The germline V and J ends were trimmed by 0 bases and 4 bases, with 12 bases remaining between them. The CDR3 length is 15 residues.

This clone came up a few times. The chain is built from TRBV4-2 and TRBJ1-6, with D tentatively TRBD1 (6 bases). Trimming left V 0 bases short and J 10 bases short, with 13 bases between. This CDR3 region has 15 residues. Germline V gene data show CDR1 as LGHNA and CDR2 as YNFKEQ. CDR3 coding DNA: TGTGCCAGCAGCCAAGATCCACAGGGACGGTCACCCCTCCACTTT. Translation gives CASSQDPQGRSPLHF.

The chain uses TRBV5-1 and TRBJ2-2, with D perhaps TRBD1 (5 bases). The CDR3 runs to 15 residues. CDR1 and CDR2 (germline): SGHRS, YFSETQ. V lost 0 bases, J lost 6 bases, and 12 bases lay in between. CDR3 coding DNA: TGCGCCAGCAGCTTGGGTCCAGGGTTCGCCGGGGAGCTGTTTTTT. Protein sequence: CASSLGPGFAGELFF.

The chain has TRBV5-4 and TRBJ2-2; TRBD1 agrees at 8 bases. V shed 0 bases, J shed 4 bases, and the junction held 2 bases outside the gene matches. Germline V CDR1 and CDR2: SGHNT, YYREEE (reference sequence). The CDR3 has 15 residues. This CDR3 is CASSLGQGATGELFF. DNA of the CDR3: TGTGCCAGCAGCTTGGGCCAGGGGGCCACCGGGGAGCTGTTTTTT.

Remarks on this clone: Other DNA sequences in the sample encode the same CDR3. The chain combines TRBV30 with TRBJ2-7; a possible D gene is TRBD1 (6 bases). CDR1 and CDR2 (germline): GTSNPN, SVGIG (reference sequence). CDR3 length equals 12 residues. The V end lost 5 bases, the J end lost 3 bases, and 11 bases lay between the germline ends. CDR3 in DNA: TGTGCCTGGTCAGGCAGGGGCTACGAGCAGTACTTC. Its protein product is CAWSGRGYEQYF.

This sequence joins TRBV30 and TRBJ1-4, with TRBD1 identical over 7 bases. CDR3 length: 13 residues. CDR1 is GTSNPN, CDR2 SVGIG, per germline (reference sequence). The ends lost 4 bases at V and 3 bases at J; junction bases unmatched: 2. CDR3 protein: CAWNRGANEKLFF. CDR3 nucleotide sequence: TGTGCCTGGAACAGGGGCGCTAATGAAAAACTGTTTTTT.

The chain joins TRBV28 to TRBJ1-5; 9 nucleotides match TRBD1. The CDR3 extends over 15 amino acids. The V gene's germline CDR1 is MDHEN and CDR2 SYDVKM. With V trimmed by 6 bases and J by 3 bases, 6 bases remained unmatched. The CDR3 coding sequence is TGTGCCAGCAGCTCCGACAGGGGGGTCAATCAGCCCCAGCATTTT. This codes for CASSSDRGVNQPQHF. Complete variable domain (other parts from reference TRBV28 and TRBJ1-5): DVKVTQSSRYLVKRTGEKVFLECVQDMDHENMFWYRQDPGLGLRLIYFSYDVKMKEKGDIPEGYSVSREKKERFSLILESASTNQTSMYLCASSSDRGVNQPQHFGDGTRLSIL.

This sequence joins TRBV7-6 and TRBJ2-1, with TRBD2 matching 9 bases. Germline-derived CDR1 and CDR2 are SGHVS and FNYEAQ. The CDR3 is 17 residues long. The ends lost 4 bases at V and 4 bases at J; junction bases unmatched: 11. CDR3 nucleotides: TGTGCCAGCAGCTCGATTCGGGCGGGGGGGCTTTACAATGAGCAGTTCTTC. Encoded protein: CASSSIRAGGLYNEQFF.

Comments on this clone: At one end the junction does not follow the germline gene, possibly because of a read error. The chain joins TRBV2 to TRBJ1-1; tentatively, D is TRBD1 (6 bases). CDR3 size: 13 residues. The germline CDR1 and CDR2 sequences are SNHLY and FYNNEI. The CDR3 DNA is TGTGCCAGCCTTGTGGGGGCCTTCCTCCCTGCGGTGTTT. Amino acid sequence: CASLVGAFLPAVF.

This sequence joins TRBV2 and TRBJ2-2, with TRBD1 identical over 8 bases. CDR1 is SNHLY and CDR2 is FYNNEI in the germline V gene. Losses at the gene ends were 6 bases for V and 2 bases for J; bases not matched to a gene: 5. The CDR3 covers 15 residues. CDR3 sequence reads: CASSQDRANTGELFF. As DNA, the CDR3 is TGTGCCAGCAGCCAGGACAGGGCCAACACCGGGGAGCTGTTTTTT.

This chain joins TRBV6-5 and TRBJ2-5; no reliable D call. The germline V gene has CDR1 MNHEY and CDR2 SVGAGI. The germline V and J ends were trimmed by 0 bases and 5 bases, with 4 bases remaining between them. The CDR3 sequence is 12 residues long. CDR3 residues: CASSYSRETQYF. CDR3 DNA: TGTGCCAGCAGTTACTCTCGGGAGACCCAGTACTTC.

This chain connects TRBV15 to TRBJ2-5; D is unresolved. Germline V lookup: CDR1 LNHNV, CDR2 YYDKDF (reference sequence). The CDR3 extends over 16 amino acids. V was trimmed by 1 base and J by 0 bases, leaving 12 bases between them. In DNA, the CDR3 is TGTGCCACCAGCAGAGTTGCGGCCTTTAACCAAGAGACCCAGTACTTC. This sequence encodes CATSRVAAFNQETQYF.

The chain recombines TRBV7-3 with TRBJ2-5; D may be TRBD1 (6 bases). From germline, CDR1 is SGHTA and CDR2 FQGTGA. The CDR3 is made up of 15 amino acids. The V end lost 0 bases, the J end lost 4 bases, and 12 bases lay between the germline ends. For the CDR3, the DNA is TGTGCCAGCAGCTTAACGGCGGTCAGGGGAGAGACCCAGTACTTC. This sequence encodes CASSLTAVRGETQYF.

J is TRBJ1-2 and V is TRBV19, with TRBD1 matching over 7 bases. The CDR3 sequence is 16 residues long. Trimming removed 5 bases from V and 0 bases from J; junction bases left unmatched: 9. Looked up from germline, CDR1 is LNHDA and CDR2 is SQIVND (reference sequence). The CDR3 nucleotides are TGTGCCAGTAGTGAATTCGGACAGGTCCCTAACTATGGCTACACCTTC. Protein sequence: CASSEFGQVPNYGYTF.

The rearrangement links TRBV7-8 to TRBJ2-3; D may be TRBD1 (5 bases). From germline, CDR1 is SGHVS and CDR2 FQNEAQ. Trimming took off 3 bases at V and 2 bases at J, with 12 bases between the two ends. The CDR3 runs 15 residues. The CDR3 sequence: CASSFLAGYTDTQYF. CDR3 nucleotide sequence: TGTGCCAGCAGCTTCTTGGCAGGGTACACAGATACGCAGTATTTT.

The V and J genes are TRBV30 and TRBJ1-5, with D perhaps matching TRBD1 (6 bases). Per the germline V gene, CDR1 is GTSNPN and CDR2 is SVGIG (reference sequence). The CDR3 totals 13 residues. The V and J ends lost 7 bases and 3 bases respectively, with 13 bases between them. In DNA, the CDR3 is TGTGCCTCCTCTGGACAGAACAATCAGCCCCAGCATTTT. Translating it yields CASSGQNNQPQHF.

This clone was recorded only once. V and J are TRBV6-1 and TRBJ2-2; maybe TRBD1 (6 bases). V gave up 2 bases and J gave up 11 bases, with 12 bases separating them. In germline, CDR1 is MNHNS, CDR2 SASEGT. CDR3 size: 13 residues. The CDR3 coding sequence is TGTGCCAGCAGTGAAAATGGGGGCTTAGAGCTGTTTTTT. It translates to CASSENGGLELFF.

The CDR3 DNA is TGTGCCTGTACAAGGAACACTGAAGCTTTCTTT. This sequence encodes CACTRNTEAFF. The genes are TRBV30 and TRBJ1-1; D unresolved. V lost 6 bases to trimming and J lost 1 base, with 6 bases between them. CDR1 is GTSNPN, CDR2 SVGIG, per germline (reference sequence). The CDR3 runs to 11 residues.

V usage is TRBV5-6 and J usage is TRBJ1-1; TRBD1 matches 9 bases. The V gene's germline CDR1 is SGHDT and CDR2 YYEEEE. Trimming removed 5 bases from V and 4 bases from J; junction bases left unmatched: 6. CDR3 length: 14 residues. The DNA for the CDR3 is TGTGCCAGCAGTTACAGGGGGCGAGGCACTGAAGCTTTCTTT. Its protein is CASSYRGRGTEAFF.

This sequence joins TRBV6-4 and TRBJ1-2; D remains unclear. The CDR3 contains 16 residues. The V end lost 0 bases, the J end lost 7 bases, and 18 bases lay between the germline ends. In germline, CDR1 is MRHNA, CDR2 SNTAGT. The CDR3 protein is CASSDSTELPIGGYTF. DNA of the CDR3: TGTGCCAGCAGTGACTCCACAGAATTACCCATTGGTGGCTACACCTTC.

The rearrangement uses TRBV28 and TRBJ2-7; 7 positions agree with TRBD2. Germline V lookup: CDR1 MDHEN, CDR2 SYDVKM. The CDR3 loop spans 15 amino acids. V shed 5 bases and J 0 bases; nucleotides not matched to a gene: 7. As DNA, the CDR3 is TGTGCCAGCAGTCGCATCGGGGGGAGCTCCTACGAGCAGTACTTC. Encoded protein: CASSRIGGSSYEQYF. Full variable domain (missing parts from reference TRBV28 and TRBJ2-7): DVKVTQSSRYLVKRTGEKVFLECVQDMDHENMFWYRQDPGLGLRLIYFSYDVKMKEKGDIPEGYSVSREKKERFSLILESASTNQTSMYLCASSRIGGSSYEQYFGPGTRLTVT.

The chain links TRBV6-6 to TRBJ1-4; 8 bases are a match to TRBD1. The V gene's germline CDR1 is MNHNY and CDR2 SVGAGI (reference sequence). J gave up 5 bases and V 5 bases, and 7 bases lay outside the gene matches. This CDR3 has 15 amino acids. In nucleotides, the CDR3 is TGTGCCAGCAGTCAAGACAGGGGTGGCAATGAAAAACTGTTTTTT. Residues: CASSQDRGGNEKLFF.

This clone was seen a handful of times. This chain links TRBV2 with TRBJ1-2; 7 positions agree with TRBD1. The CDR3 is 12 amino acids. Trimming cost V 9 bases and J 3 bases; bases outside gene matches: 4. The germline V gene has CDR1 SNHLY and CDR2 FYNNEI. CDR3 bases: TGTGCCAGTTACACAGGGGACTATGGCTACACCTTC. It encodes CASYTGDYGYTF.

The rearrangement joins TRBV7-2 to TRBJ1-2; the D is unclear. This CDR3 has 12 amino acids. CDR1 SGHTA and CDR2 FQGNSA come from the germline V gene. The V end lost 5 bases, the J end lost 6 bases, and 10 bases lay between the germline ends. The CDR3 spells CASSILTNGYTF. CDR3 DNA: TGTGCCAGCAGCATACTGACAAATGGCTACACCTTC. Based on the CDR3 plus reference TRBV7-2 and TRBJ1-2, the full variable domain is GAGVSQSPSNKVTEKGKDVELRCDPISGHTALYWYRQSLGQGLEFLIYFQGNSAPDKSGLPSDRFSAERTGGSVSTLTIQRTQQEDSAVYLCASSILTNGYTFGSGTRLTVV.